Listed here are 20 T cell receptor beta chains from one sample, sequenced in a study of CD8 T cells in ankylosing spondylitis (dated by TCRdb to 2015 to 2018). Receptors were amplified or captured by 5' RACE. These reads were obtained on an Illumina HiSeq 2500. In-frame beta chains were kept once TCRdb had trimmed the public reads at Q25 with fastp and called clones with MiXCR. Each CDR3 protein gets just one entry, which takes the most common genes and DNA from the rows behind it. Here the sample has 130,000 or so distinct CDR3 sequences; about 6.5% occur a single time. The top ten clones comprise over 9% of the sample. The sample taken for sequencing was blood, either unsorted or a sorted T cell fraction (not recorded which). The receptors derive from a male donor with ankylosing spondylitis or in good health (not recorded which).

This clonotype was found many times. The chain employs TRBV5-1 and TRBJ2-1; tentative D call: TRBD2 (5 bases). Germline V gene lookup returns CDR1 SGHRS and CDR2 YFSETQ. CDR3 size: 16 residues. V lost 3 bases to trimming and J lost 4 bases, with 17 bases between them. The CDR3 here is CASSSPWERGYNEQFF. CDR3 coding DNA: TGCGCCAGCAGCTCCCCCTGGGAACGGGGTTACAATGAGCAGTTCTTC.

This clonotype was recorded many times. This chain uses TRBV6-5 with TRBJ2-6; perhaps TRBD1 as D (5 bases). The CDR3 is 19 amino acids. Trimming cost V 1 base and J 0 bases, with 16 bases left between them. In germline, CDR1 is MNHEY, CDR2 SVGAGI. The CDR3 protein is CASSYWATETFSGANVLTF. The CDR3 DNA is TGTGCCAGCAGTTACTGGGCGACAGAAACTTTCTCTGGGGCCAACGTCCTGACTTTC.

This clonotype was counted many times. The rearrangement uses TRBV4-1 and TRBJ1-1; D possibly corresponds to TRBD1 (5 bases). CDR1 is MGHRA, CDR2 YSYEKL, per germline. V gave up 2 bases and J gave up 0 bases, with 10 bases separating them. The CDR3 runs 15 residues. In DNA form, the CDR3 reads TGCGCCAGCAGCCAACTGACAGTAATGAACACTGAAGCTTTCTTT. This encodes CASSQLTVMNTEAFF.

This rearrangement joins TRBV18 to TRBJ2-1, with 7 positions matching TRBD1. J lost 1 base, V lost 0 bases, and 12 bases had no gene match. The CDR3 spans 19 residues. Germline V CDR1 and CDR2: KGHSH, LQKENI. CDR3 sequence: CASSPPTGWSGASYNEQFF. The CDR3 coding sequence is TGTGCCAGCTCACCACCGACAGGGTGGAGCGGCGCATCCTACAATGAGCAGTTCTTC.

Many counts were recorded for this clonotype. The chain employs TRBV12-3 or TRBV12-4 and TRBJ2-5, with D possibly TRBD2 on 6 matching bases. Trimming shortened V by 5 bases and J by 1 base, and 11 bases separated the two germline ends. This CDR3 has 14 amino acids. CDR3 sequence reads: CASSQIGGQETQYF. CDR3 coding DNA: TGTGCCAGCAGTCAAATCGGGGGCCAAGAGACCCAGTACTTC.

Many counts were recorded for this clonotype. The chain has TRBV6-2 or TRBV6-3 and TRBJ1-2, with unresolved D. V was clipped by 6 bases and J by 3 bases, with 14 bases between them. In germline, CDR1 is MNHEY, CDR2 SVGEGT. This CDR3 is 14 amino acids long. CDR3 nucleotides: TGTGCCAGCAGCGACTCAGGAAGGGACTATGGCTACACCTTC. Protein: CASSDSGRDYGYTF.

This clonotype was seen ten or more times. The V and J genes are TRBV5-1 and TRBJ1-1, with 9 bases aligning to TRBD1. Germline V gene sequence: CDR1 SGHRS, CDR2 YFSETQ. There are 19 residues in the CDR3. With V trimmed by 3 bases and J by 0 bases, 15 bases remained unmatched. This chain's CDR3 is CASSSPPRTGDLMNTEAFF. Written as DNA, the CDR3 is TGCGCCAGCAGCTCGCCCCCGAGGACAGGGGACCTCATGAACACTGAAGCTTTCTTT.

This clonotype was recorded at least ten times. The V and J genes are TRBV30 and TRBJ1-2; D unclear. The CDR3 totals 13 residues. Germline CDR1 GTSNPN, CDR2 SVGIG (reference sequence). The V and J ends lost 3 bases and 2 bases respectively, with 10 bases between them. CDR3 nucleotide sequence: TGTGCCTGGAGCAACGGAGGGAACTATGGCTACACCTTC. Protein product: CAWSNGGNYGYTF.

In its sample, this clonotype was seen many times. The chain employs TRBV5-1 and TRBJ2-7; the D is unclear. The CDR3 totals 12 residues. Per the germline V gene, CDR1 is SGHRS and CDR2 is YFSETQ. V lost 4 bases to trimming and J lost 0 bases, with 5 bases between them. CDR3 sequence (DNA): TGCGCCAGCAGCGGCGACTCCTACGAGCAGTACTTC. This codes for CASSGDSYEQYF.

This clonotype has ten or more counts. The chain uses TRBV5-1 and TRBJ2-1, with D unclear. CDR3 length: 13 amino acids. Trimming cost V 2 bases and J 10 bases, with 13 bases left between them. Per germline, CDR1 SGHRS and CDR2 YFSETQ. CDR3 loop: CASSFSPEMEQFF. CDR3 nucleotide sequence: TGCGCCAGCAGCTTTTCCCCTGAAATGGAGCAGTTCTTC.

This clonotype was detected a few times. This may arise from a read error, as a much more abundant clone is one base away. In DNA form, the CDR3 reads TGTGCCAGCAGCCAACAGAATAATTCACCCCTCCACTTT. Translated, it gives CASSQQNNSPLHF. The chain carries TRBV3-1 and TRBJ1-6; D remains ambiguous. Trimming removed 2 bases from V and 5 bases from J, with 4 bases in between. This CDR3 region has 13 residues. Germline CDR1 LGHDT, CDR2 YNNKEL (reference sequence).

This clonotype was counted at least ten times. J is TRBJ2-6 and V is TRBV6-5, with TRBD1 matching 7 bases. Trimming took 2 bases from V and 4 from J; bases not matched to a gene: 5. Germline V CDR1 and CDR2: MNHEY, SVGAGI. This CDR3 has 16 amino acids. CDR3 sequence: CASSYGTGAGANVLTF. CDR3 bases: TGTGCCAGCAGTTACGGTACAGGGGCCGGGGCCAACGTCCTGACTTTC.

The sample holds many counts of this clonotype. The chain combines TRBV28 with TRBJ2-1; TRBD1 matches 9 bases. The CDR3 extends over 16 amino acids. Trimming took 3 bases from V and 4 from J; bases not matched to a gene: 7. Germline V gives CDR1 MDHEN, CDR2 SYDVKM. CDR3 residues: CASSFGTGTPYNEQFF. The CDR3 DNA reads as TGTGCCAGCAGTTTTGGGACAGGGACGCCGTACAATGAGCAGTTCTTC.

In its sample, this clonotype was seen many times. The genes are TRBV12-3 or TRBV12-4 and TRBJ2-5; no firm D call. Trimming pared 5 bases from V and 5 bases from J, leaving 9 bases between. The CDR3 is 12 residues long. CDR3 sequence: CASSPDSETQYF. Here the CDR3 DNA reads TGTGCCAGCAGTCCAGATTCGGAGACCCAGTACTTC.

This clonotype was found a few times. The chain carries TRBV30 and TRBJ1-2; D might be TRBD1 (6 bases). V dropped 1 base and J dropped 4 bases, with 10 bases sitting between them. The germline V gene has CDR1 GTSNPN and CDR2 SVGIG (reference sequence). The CDR3 has 13 residues. The chain's CDR3 is CAWSDRVGYGYTF. In DNA form, the CDR3 reads TGTGCCTGGAGTGACAGGGTTGGCTATGGCTACACCTTC.

This clonotype has a count of ten or more. The chain combines TRBV3-1 with TRBJ2-1; D might be TRBD1 (6 bases). Trimming stripped 3 bases from V and 3 bases from J, with 12 bases between. Germline CDR1 and CDR2: LGHDT and YNNKEL (reference sequence). The CDR3 extends over 15 amino acids. Written as DNA, the CDR3 is TGTGCCAGCAGCCAGGACAGCGTCAACTACAATGAGCAGTTCTTC. Protein: CASSQDSVNYNEQFF.

The CDR3 loop reads CSARDPQGPNQPQHF. The CDR3 DNA reads TGCAGTGCTAGAGATCCCCAGGGCCCAAATCAGCCCCAGCATTTT. The chain joins TRBV20-1 to TRBJ1-5; maybe TRBD1 (5 bases). The germline V and J ends were trimmed by 0 bases and 4 bases, with 13 bases remaining between them. Per the germline V gene, CDR1 is DFQATT and CDR2 is SNEGSKA (reference sequence). This CDR3 comprises 15 residues.

The sample holds many counts of this clonotype. V gene TRBV7-6 combines with J gene TRBJ2-2, with D maybe TRBD2 (6 bases). Trimming stripped 0 bases from V and 4 bases from J, with 15 bases between. This CDR3 spans 17 amino acids. Per germline, CDR1 SGHVS and CDR2 FNYEAQ. The CDR3 protein is CASSLAHGGLGTGELFF. In nucleotides, the CDR3 is TGTGCCAGCAGCTTAGCCCACGGGGGATTGGGCACCGGGGAGCTGTTTTTT.

The sample holds many counts of this clonotype. The V gene is TRBV11-2, the J gene TRBJ2-1, with 16 bases matching TRBD2. CDR1 is SGHAT and CDR2 is FQNNGV in the germline V gene. V was clipped by 3 bases and J by 0 bases; unmatched bases: 2. There are 18 residues in the CDR3. The CDR3 nucleotides are TGTGCCAGCAGCTTGGGACTAGCGGGAGGGCTCTCCTACAATGAGCAGTTCTTC. Translating gives CASSLGLAGGLSYNEQFF.

In this sample, this clonotype turned up many times. The chain carries TRBV5-1 and TRBJ2-6; D may be TRBD1 (6 bases). Germline V gives CDR1 SGHRS, CDR2 YFSETQ. With 4 bases removed from V and 4 bases from J, the gap between germline ends came to 9 bases. This CDR3 has 14 residues. The CDR3 nucleotides read TGCGCCAGCAGCGCAGGGGTCGGGGCCAACGTCCTGACTTTC. Protein: CASSAGVGANVLTF.